What follows is one T cell receptor (beta chain) and its context. The antigen is not known. In preparing the TRB cDNA libraries, 5' RACE with UMI labels was used. TCRdb reprocessed the 5' RACE reads and reports one entry per CDR3 protein, with no DNA. Recorded here are over 70,000 distinct CDR3 sequences; the top ten clones represent around 0.99%. The data were obtained in a study of CXCR3-negative and CXCR3-positive naive CD8 T cells. Study-level findings and limits: TRB CDR3 hydrophobicity was greater in CXCR3-positive naive cells than in CXCR3-negative naive cells. Naive subsets showed comparable surface CD5, and TCR interaction strength was also inferred from TRB CDR3 physicochemistry.

CDR1 and CDR2 (germline): MNHNY, SVGAGI (reference sequence). There are 14 residues in the CDR3. Triplicate sorting captured 300,000 cells each from every CD8+ T cell subset. Naive CD8+ T cells displayed a CD45RO-CCR7+CD27+CD95- phenotype. This sequence originates from a human donor in good health. Some clones in this sample may be carry-over from other donors' samples. This chain joins TRBV6-6 and TRBJ2-2; TCRdb lists TRBD1, though no DNA is available to test this call. Material for sequencing was naive CXCR3- CD8+ T cells from blood. The subset denotes: CD45RO-CCR7+CD27+CD95- naive CD8+ T cells lacking CXCR3 (TNR3-). The CDR3 protein is CASSYQGPTGELFF.